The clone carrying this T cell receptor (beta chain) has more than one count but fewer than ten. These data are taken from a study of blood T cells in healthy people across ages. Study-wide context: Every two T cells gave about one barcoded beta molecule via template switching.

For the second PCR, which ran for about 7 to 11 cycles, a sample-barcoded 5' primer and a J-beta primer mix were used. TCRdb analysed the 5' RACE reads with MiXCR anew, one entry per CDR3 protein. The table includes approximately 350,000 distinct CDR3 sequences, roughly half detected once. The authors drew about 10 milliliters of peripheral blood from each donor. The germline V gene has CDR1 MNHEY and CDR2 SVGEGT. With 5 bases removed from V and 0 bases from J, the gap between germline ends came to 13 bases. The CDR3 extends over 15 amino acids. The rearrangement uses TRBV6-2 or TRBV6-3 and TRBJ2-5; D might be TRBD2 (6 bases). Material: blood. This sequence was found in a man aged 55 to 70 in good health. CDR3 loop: CASSDVEGYQETQYF. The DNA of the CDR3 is TGTGCCAGCAGTGACGTGGAGGGGTACCAAGAGACCCAGTACTTC.